This T cell receptor (beta chain) was identified in a study of T cell responses to AZD1222 COVID-19 vaccine. Findings and caveats of the study: Regions left unmutated in variants are reportedly the target of nearly half of spike-specific TCRs. Clonal diversity was possibly underestimated, and the donors were mostly white British, with more females. Repertoires were collected only later (after the peak T cell response had occurred).

Germline values: CDR1 MNHEY, CDR2 SVGEGT. The CDR3 totals 11 residues. The germline V and J ends were trimmed by 4 bases and 14 bases, with 13 bases remaining between them. This clone was detected only a few times. Its antigen is currently unknown. Sequenced by immunoSEQ multiplex PCR; TCRdb stores in-frame clones only, minus some. The sample shows around 120,000 clones, approximately 88% of them seen only once. The chain has TRBV6-2 or TRBV6-3 and TRBJ2-3; D gene unclear. The sample was peripheral blood, taken on day 0 of AZD1222 vaccination. This clonotype was obtained from an adult in good health. CDR3 DNA sequence: TGTGCCAGCAGTTCCGATACCGGGCCGTATTTT. It yields the protein CASSSDTGPYF.